This TCR beta chain was obtained from a study of beta chain features in type 1 diabetes. Study information: Examination of sorted cells across all samples involved about 100,000,000 cells.

cDNA synthesis used the whole RNA isolate, giving expressed TCRB sequences. Measured with immunoSEQ multiplex PCR; TCRdb has only the in-frame clones, and not every one. This table holds around 250,000 clones, around 24% found once. Findings of the study overall: For patients, the naive, central memory and Treg TCRB repertoires appeared more alike than for healthy donors. TCRB CDR3s were moderately but significantly shorter in Type 1 diabetes patients in all four CD4+ subsets.

The germline gives CDR1 SQVTM, CDR2 ANQGSEA. V dropped 6 bases and J dropped 9 bases, with 11 bases sitting between them. The length of the CDR3 is 10 residues. This clone was counted only a few times. Antigen: not known. Sequences were obtained from naive CD4+ T cells from blood. This chain joins TRBV29-1 and TRBJ1-1; TRBD1 might be the D (5 bases). The origin of this receptor is a woman aged 25 to 39 with type 1 diabetes. CDR3 loop: CSVSGTQAFF. The CDR3 region has the DNA TGCAGCGTAAGCGGGACGCAAGCTTTCTTT. Drawing the rest from reference TRBV29-1 and TRBJ1-1, the complete variable domain is SAVISQKPSRDICQRGTSLTIQCQVDSQVTMMFWYRQQPGQSLTLIATANQGSEATYESGFVIDKFPISRPNLTFSTLTVSNMSPEDSSIYLCSVSGTQAFFGQGTRLTVV.